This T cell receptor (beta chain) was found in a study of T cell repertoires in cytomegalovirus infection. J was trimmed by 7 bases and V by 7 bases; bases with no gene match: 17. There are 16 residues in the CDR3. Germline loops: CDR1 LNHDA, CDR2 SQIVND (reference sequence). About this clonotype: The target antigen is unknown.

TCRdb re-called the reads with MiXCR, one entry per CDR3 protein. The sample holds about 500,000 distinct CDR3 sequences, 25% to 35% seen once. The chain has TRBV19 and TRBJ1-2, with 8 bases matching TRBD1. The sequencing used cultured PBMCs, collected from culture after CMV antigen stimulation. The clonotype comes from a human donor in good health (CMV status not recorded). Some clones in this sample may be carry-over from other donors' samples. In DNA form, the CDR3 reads TGTGCCAGTACCACGACAGGGGCCTCCACGGCGTTTGGCTACACCTTC. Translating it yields CASTTTGASTAFGYTF. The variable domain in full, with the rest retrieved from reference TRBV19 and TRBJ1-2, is DGGITQSPKYLFRKEGQNVTLSCEQNLNHDAMYWYRQDPGQGLRLIYYSQIVNDFQKGDIAEGYSVSREKKESFPLTVTSAQKNPTAFYLCASTTTGASTAFGYTFGSGTRLTVV.